Shown below are 22 T cell receptor beta chains from a single sample sequenced in a study of T cells in Graves' hyperthyroidism and ophthalmopathy. Using RNA transcripts as the source, TCR beta CDR3 regions were amplified. Primed by the HTBI set, a first-round RT-PCR was run on the TCR CDR3. TCRdb independently ran MiXCR on the multiplex PCR reads; one entry per CDR3 protein. The sample includes about 620,000 distinct CDR3 sequences, about 17% seen only once; the top ten take 3.8%. The sample consisted of blood. The origin of the receptors is a woman younger than 45 with Graves' hyperthyroidism.

The V and J genes are TRBV29-1 and TRBJ1-2; D uncertain. The CDR3 runs to 17 residues. Deletions cut 3 bases from V and 4 bases from J, with 24 bases between. Germline CDR1 and CDR2: SQVTM and ANQGSEA. The CDR3 coding sequence is TGCAGCGTTGAGAGGGTTGGCGGTGTCGGACGTACCTATGGCTACACCTTC. This gives the protein CSVERVGGVGRTYGYTF.

CDR3 sequence reads: CASSQDGNRGHYGYTF. For the CDR3, the DNA is TGCGCCAGCAGCCAAGATGGAAACAGGGGTCACTATGGCTACACCTTC. The J gene is TRBJ1-2, the V gene TRBV4-1, with TRBD1 identical over 7 bases. Germline CDR1 reads MGHRA; CDR2 reads YSYEKL. J was trimmed by 3 bases and V by 0 bases; bases with no gene match: 7. This CDR3 has 16 amino acids.

This clonotype was counted ten times or more. This chain links TRBV3-1 with TRBJ1-2, with 9 bases identical to TRBD1. The CDR3 sequence is 15 residues long. Germline V gene sequence: CDR1 LGHDT, CDR2 YNNKEL (reference sequence). J lost 8 bases, V lost 3 bases, and 10 bases had no gene match. The chain's CDR3 is CASSHTPGQGRGYTF. Here the CDR3 DNA reads TGTGCCAGCAGCCATACCCCGGGACAGGGAAGAGGCTACACCTTC.

This clonotype was counted at least ten times. V is TRBV28 and J is TRBJ2-7, with 15 bases matching TRBD2. This CDR3 region has 15 residues. The V gene end was trimmed by 10 bases and the J gene end by 6 bases; junction bases not matched to a gene: 10. The germline gives CDR1 MDHEN, CDR2 SYDVKM. CDR3 in DNA: TGTGCCACAACCGGGACTAGCGGGAGGATGCCCGAGCAGTACTTC. Translation gives CATTGTSGRMPEQYF.

This clonotype was seen at least ten times. The chain joins TRBV7-2 to TRBJ2-3, with 9 positions matching TRBD1. The V gene end was trimmed by 3 bases and the J gene end by 0 bases; junction bases not matched to a gene: 10. The CDR3 sequence is 18 residues long. Germline CDR1 is SGHTA and CDR2 is FQGNSA. CDR3 sequence (DNA): TGTGCCAGCAGCTTTAAATCTTTGGGGACAGGGAGCACAGATACGCAGTATTTT. This translates into CASSFKSLGTGSTDTQYF.

In its sample, this clonotype was seen many times. The chain links TRBV20-1 to TRBJ1-5; the D gene is possibly TRBD1 (5 bases). Germline values: CDR1 DFQATT, CDR2 SNEGSKA (reference sequence). The V and J ends lost 1 base and 3 bases respectively, with 19 bases between them. The CDR3 totals 17 residues. The CDR3 bases are TGCAGTGCTAGAGTGGGGACCGTCTCGGTTTTCAATCAGCCCCAGCATTTT. Encoded protein: CSARVGTVSVFNQPQHF.

This clonotype was seen more than once but under ten times. V is TRBV30 and J is TRBJ2-3; D possibly corresponds to TRBD1 (7 bases). The CDR3 consists of 14 residues. The germline V gene has CDR1 GTSNPN and CDR2 SVGIG (reference sequence). V lost 4 bases and J lost 4, with 15 bases in between. Written as DNA, the CDR3 is TGTGCCTGGAAACGACAGGGAGGAGCAGATACGCAGTATTTT. The encoded protein is CAWKRQGGADTQYF.

Regarding this clonotype: A read error may produce the germline difference seen at one junction end. V is TRBV11-1 and J is TRBJ2-1; 11 nucleotides line up with TRBD2. CDR3 length: 16 amino acids. CDR1 is SGHAT and CDR2 is FQDESV in the germline V gene (reference sequence). Written as DNA, the CDR3 is TGCGCCAGCAGCCAAGTTGGGACTAGCGGACCAAATGAGCAGTTCTTC. It codes for CASSQVGTSGPNEQFF.

This clonotype has ten or more counts. One junction end disagrees with the germline gene, perhaps due to a read error. The gene calls are TRBV7-2 and TRBJ2-7, with TRBD1 matching 7 bases. Germline CDR1 and CDR2: SGHTA and FQGNSA. CDR3 length equals 13 residues. The CDR3 bases are TGTGCCAGCAGTTTAGATCAGGGGGAGGAGCAGTACTTC. This codes for CASSLDQGEEQYF. The entire variable domain, with the rest obtained from reference TRBV7-2 and TRBJ2-7, is as follows: GAGVSQSPSNKVTEKGKDVELRCDPISGHTALYWYRQSLGQGLEFLIYFQGNSAPDKSGLPSDRFSAERTGGSVSTLTIQRTQQEDSAVYLCASSLDQGEEQYFGPGTRLTVT.

This clonotype was observed at least ten times. This sequence joins TRBV5-1 and TRBJ2-7; D may be TRBD1 (6 bases). The V gene's germline CDR1 is SGHRS and CDR2 YFSETQ. V was pared by 3 bases and J by 2 bases, with 15 bases between. This CDR3 region has 15 residues. CDR3 amino acids: CASSSAGTNAYEQYF. In nucleotides, the CDR3 is TGCGCCAGCAGCTCAGCCGGGACAAATGCCTACGAGCAGTACTTC.

This clonotype came up many times. The CDR3 bases are TGTGCCTGGAGTGTAATATCGGGCAATCAGCCCCAGCATTTT. This codes for CAWSVISGNQPQHF. The gene calls are TRBV30 and TRBJ1-5; D call uncertain. CDR3 size: 14 residues. The germline V gene has CDR1 GTSNPN and CDR2 SVGIG (reference sequence). The V and J ends lost 0 bases and 2 bases respectively, with 8 bases between them. The full variable domain, with the rest looked up from reference TRBV30 and TRBJ1-5, is SQTIHQWPATLVQPVGSPLSLECTVEGTSNPNLYWYRQAAGRGLQLLFYSVGIGQISSEVPQNLSASRPQDRQFILSSKKLLLSDSGFYLCAWSVISGNQPQHFGDGTRLSIL.

CDR3 protein: CASSLVGLGGGDEQFF. The CDR3, as DNA: TGTGCCAGCAGCTTAGTAGGACTGGGGGGCGGGGATGAGCAGTTCTTC. This chain joins TRBV13 and TRBJ2-1, with D perhaps TRBD1 or TRBD2 (6 bases each). This CDR3 has 16 residues. V lost 1 base to trimming and J lost 8 bases, with 18 bases between them. Germline CDR1 is PRHDT and CDR2 is FYEKMQ (reference sequence). Filled out from reference TRBV13 and TRBJ2-1, the complete variable domain reads AAGVIQSPRHLIKEKRETATLKCYPIPRHDTVYWYQQGPGQDPQFLISFYEKMQSDKGSIPDRFSAQQFSDYHSELNMSSLELGDSALYFCASSLVGLGGGDEQFFGPGTRLTVL.

This chain links TRBV28 with TRBJ1-2, with D hard to call. Trimming left V 6 bases short and J 1 base short, with 12 bases between. The length of the CDR3 is 14 residues. Looked up from germline, CDR1 is MDHEN and CDR2 is SYDVKM. The CDR3 reads CASSPGSFNYGYTF. CDR3 DNA: TGTGCCAGCAGCCCCGGGTCCTTTAACTATGGCTACACCTTC.

In this sample, this clonotype turned up many times. This chain links TRBV2 with TRBJ2-1; TRBD1 agrees at 9 bases. J was trimmed by 6 bases and V by 1 base; bases with no gene match: 10. The germline CDR1 and CDR2 sequences are SNHLY and FYNNEI. This CDR3 spans 17 amino acids. Here the CDR3 reads CASSEEVGTGTLNEQFF. In nucleotides, the CDR3 is TGTGCCAGCAGTGAAGAAGTAGGGACAGGGACTCTCAATGAGCAGTTCTTC.

This clonotype was counted only a few times. The gene calls are TRBV19 and TRBJ1-1, with D hard to call. With 4 bases removed from V and 8 bases from J, the gap between germline ends came to 8 bases. CDR1 is LNHDA, CDR2 SQIVND, per germline (reference sequence). CDR3 length: 11 amino acids. CDR3 protein: CASSNGMEAFF. For the CDR3, the DNA is TGTGCCAGTAGTAACGGGATGGAAGCTTTCTTT.

This clonotype was counted ten times or more. The chain is built from TRBV2 and TRBJ2-3; no definite D call. Germline CDR1 reads SNHLY; CDR2 reads FYNNEI. V was pared by 7 bases and J by 4 bases, with 15 bases between. The CDR3 extends over 14 amino acids. The CDR3 DNA sequence: TGTGCCAGCAAGCGTGGAGTTGGAGCAGATACGCAGTATTTT. Translating gives CASKRGVGADTQYF.

This clonotype was counted ten times or more. This chain connects TRBV5-1 to TRBJ2-1; no clear D. The CDR3 is made up of 14 amino acids. Germline loops: CDR1 SGHRS, CDR2 YFSETQ. Trimming left V 3 bases short and J 7 bases short, with 14 bases between. The CDR3 region is CASSSGVTGNEQFF. CDR3 bases: TGCGCCAGCAGCTCCGGCGTGACTGGGAATGAGCAGTTCTTC.

There are many counts of this clonotype. This chain uses TRBV20-1 with TRBJ2-1, with TRBD2 identical over 14 bases. The germline gives CDR1 DFQATT, CDR2 SNEGSKA (reference sequence). CDR3 size: 16 residues. Trimming removed 6 bases from V and 7 bases from J; junction bases left unmatched: 11. In DNA form, the CDR3 reads TGCAGTGCAAAAAAACCGGGACTAGCGGGAGTAAATGAGCAGTTCTTC. Its protein product is CSAKKPGLAGVNEQFF.

This clonotype has ten or more counts. The chain employs TRBV24-1 and TRBJ1-5; D is possibly TRBD1 (5 bases). The germline V gene has CDR1 KGHDR and CDR2 SFDVKD. V lost 3 bases and J 6 bases, leaving 14 bases between the germline ends. The CDR3 length is 15 residues. CDR3 DNA: TGTGCCACCAGTGATCCCTCGGCAGGGACTCAGCCCCAGCATTTT. Encoded protein: CATSDPSAGTQPQHF.

This clonotype was seen a few times. The chain joins TRBV19 to TRBJ2-7; no clear D gene. Germline CDR1 reads LNHDA; CDR2 reads SQIVND (reference sequence). The V end was cut by 2 bases, the J end by 3 bases, with 14 bases between. There are 15 residues in the CDR3. CDR3 in amino acids: CASSIKAPSDYEQYF. The CDR3 DNA reads TGTGCCAGTAGTATAAAGGCCCCCAGCGACTACGAGCAGTACTTC.

The J gene is TRBJ2-1, the V gene TRBV20-1, with TRBD2 matching 7 bases. CDR3 length: 14 residues. V lost 5 bases to trimming and J lost 10 bases; unmatched junction nucleotides: 14. CDR1 and CDR2 (germline): DFQATT, SNEGSKA (reference sequence). CDR3 DNA: TGCAGTGCTGGTGGGTGGGAGGGCCTAGGAGAGCAGTTCTTC. This codes for CSAGGWEGLGEQFF.

This clonotype was detected only a few times. J is TRBJ2-7 and V is TRBV3-1; the match to TRBD2 covers 8 bases. Looked up from germline, CDR1 is LGHDT and CDR2 is YNNKEL (reference sequence). Trimming removed 9 bases from V and 1 base from J; junction bases left unmatched: 17. CDR3 size: 17 residues. The CDR3: CASSTRKGGLVSYEQYF. DNA of the CDR3: TGTGCCAGTTCCACCCGAAAGGGGGGACTAGTTTCCTACGAGCAGTACTTC.